This is a list of T cell receptor beta chains from one sample in a study of cytomegalovirus exposure and HLA in healthy donors. The repertoire was sequenced with immunoSEQ multiplex PCR; TCRdb's copy has only in-frame clones and lacks some. This sample has about 140,000 clones, with nearly 80% found just once. Specimen: PBMCs. These receptors all stem from a man younger than 45 in good health and CMV-seronegative. Both conserved end residues are part of each CDR3. The D gene is left open where the match is weak. Only some rows state a clone size, as once, few, many or a class for expanded clones.

>TRBD2|TRBV28|TRBJ2-3|-
CASSRLAGPELDTQYF
TGTGCCAGCAGTCGACTAGCGGGGCCCGAATTGGATACGCAGTATTTT
>TRBD1|TRBV4-1|TRBJ1-5|-
CASSPTRGQNSNQPQHF
TGCGCCAGCAGCCCGACCCGGGGACAGAATAGCAATCAGCCCCAGCATTTT
>TRBD1|TRBV28|TRBJ2-3|-
CASSFPGQGTDTQYF
TGTGCCAGCAGTTTTCCGGGACAGGGAACAGATACGCAGTATTTT
>-|TRBV7-2|TRBJ1-4|-
CASSVIQATNEKLFF
TGTGCCAGCAGCGTAATACAGGCAACTAATGAAAAACTGTTTTTT
>-|TRBV4-3|TRBJ2-5|-
CASSQGPGVTQYF
TGCGCCAGCAGCCAAGGGCCGGGAGTGACCCAGTACTTC
>TRBD2|TRBV4-3|TRBJ2-7|-
CASSPYVGGTSGSSVYEQYF
TGCGCCAGCAGCCCGTACGTGGGGGGGACTAGCGGGAGCTCAGTCTACGAGCAGTACTTC
>TRBD2|TRBV10-2|TRBJ2-7|few
CASSGTRGSYEQYF
TGCGCCAGCAGTGGGACTAGAGGTTCCTACGAGCAGTACTTC
>TRBD1|TRBV2|TRBJ2-5|-
CASSAGQGGETQYF
TGTGCCAGCAGTGCGGGACAGGGGGGAGAGACCCAGTACTTC
>-|TRBV4-1|TRBJ2-7|few
CASSPGAGHEQYF
TGCGCCAGCAGCCCCGGCGCGGGTCACGAGCAGTACTTC
>TRBD2|TRBV19|TRBJ2-7|few
CASSNTGLAGYEQYF
TGTGCCAGTAGTAATACCGGACTAGCCGGGTACGAGCAGTACTTC
>-|TRBV30|TRBJ1-3|-
CAWSVNRWRSSGNTIYF
TGTGCCTGGAGTGTAAATAGGTGGCGGAGCTCTGGAAACACCATATATTTT
>TRBD1|TRBV28|TRBJ1-3|-
CASSSPGQGYTIYF
TGTGCCAGCAGTTCACCGGGACAGGGGTACACCATATATTTT
>TRBD2|TRBV6-4|TRBJ2-3|once
CASSTVAGGPPDTQYF
TGTGCCAGCAGTACCGTAGCGGGAGGGCCGCCAGATACGCAGTATTTT
>TRBD1|TRBV7-2|TRBJ1-1|-
CASSTRTGYNTEAFF
TGTGCCAGCAGCACCCGGACAGGGTATAACACTGAAGCTTTCTTT
>TRBD1|TRBV5-6|TRBJ1-5|-
CASSQHRGEPQHF
TGTGCCAGCAGCCAACACAGGGGGGAGCCCCAGCATTTT
>TRBD1|TRBV5-1|TRBJ1-4|-
CASSLTGGDEKLFF
TGCGCCAGCAGCTTGACAGGGGGCGATGAAAAACTGTTTTTT
>-|TRBV28|TRBJ1-2|-
CASSRDIFYGYTF
TGTGCCAGCAGTCGCGACATTTTCTATGGCTACACCTTC
>TRBD1|TRBV27|TRBJ2-7|-
CASSSGQQYEQYF
TGTGCCAGCAGTTCGGGACAGCAATACGAGCAGTACTTC
>-|TRBV18|TRBJ2-3|-
CASSPTRPGSTDTQYF
TGTGCCAGCTCACCTACTCGGCCAGGGAGCACAGATACGCAGTATTTT
>-|TRBV21-1|TRBJ1-5|-
CASSKAQTDQINQPQHF
TGTGCCAGCAGCAAAGCGCAGACAGACCAAATCAATCAGCCCCAGCATTTT
>-|TRBV5-8|TRBJ2-3|-
CASSFRGRATDTQYF
TGTGCCAGCAGCTTTCGGGGAAGGGCCACAGATACGCAGTATTTT
>-|TRBV18|TRBJ2-7|-
CASSPIDQSYEQYF
TGTGCCAGCTCACCCATAGATCAATCCTACGAGCAGTACTTC
>-|TRBV2|TRBJ1-3|-
CARTGRGNTIYF
TGTGCCAGGACGGGTCGCGGAAACACCATATATTTT
>-|TRBV28|TRBJ1-5|-
CASSLYQGLGPQHF
TGTGCCAGCAGTTTATACCAGGGGCTTGGGCCCCAGCATTTT
>-|TRBV4-1|TRBJ2-7|few
CASSQDGTSTYEQYF
TGCGCCAGCAGCCAAGATGGGACATCGACCTACGAGCAGTACTTC
>TRBD2|TRBV30|TRBJ2-7|-
CAWSVREASEQYF
TGTGCCTGGAGTGTACGGGAGGCTAGCGAGCAGTACTTC
>TRBD1|TRBV27|TRBJ2-5|-
CASSWTGQGSIETQYF
TGTGCCAGCAGTTGGACGGGACAGGGGTCTATAGAGACCCAGTACTTC
>-|TRBV5-4|TRBJ2-3|-
CASSSDSVQGTDTQYF
TGTGCCAGCAGCTCGGACTCCGTGCAGGGCACAGATACGCAGTATTTT
>-|TRBV5-1|TRBJ2-7|-
CASSLSEGAYEQYF
TGCGCCAGCAGCTTGTCGGAGGGGGCGTATGAGCAGTACTTC
>-|TRBV5-4|TRBJ2-3|-
CASSLAAPPQDTQYF
TGTGCCAGCAGCTTGGCAGCGCCGCCCCAGGATACGCAGTATTTT
>TRBD1|TRBV6-6|TRBJ2-7|-
CAIGDSEQYF
TGTGCCATAGGGGACAGCGAGCAGTACTTC
>-|TRBV29-1|TRBJ1-2|-
CSVGNPAGRNLYTF
TGCAGCGTTGGGAATCCTGCGGGACGCAACCTCTACACCTTC